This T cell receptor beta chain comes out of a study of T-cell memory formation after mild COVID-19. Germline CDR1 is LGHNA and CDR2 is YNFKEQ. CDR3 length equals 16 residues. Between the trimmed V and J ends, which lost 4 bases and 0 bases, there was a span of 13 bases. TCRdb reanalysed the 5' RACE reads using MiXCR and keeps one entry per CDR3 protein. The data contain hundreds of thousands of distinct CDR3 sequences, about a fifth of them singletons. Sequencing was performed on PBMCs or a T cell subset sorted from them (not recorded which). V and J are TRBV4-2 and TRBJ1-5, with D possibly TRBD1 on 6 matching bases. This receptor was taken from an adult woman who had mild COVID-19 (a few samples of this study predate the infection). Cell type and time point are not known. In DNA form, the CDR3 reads TGTGCCAGCAGCCGAGACAGGAAAGGTAGCAATCAGCCCCAGCATTTT. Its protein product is CASSRDRKGSNQPQHF.